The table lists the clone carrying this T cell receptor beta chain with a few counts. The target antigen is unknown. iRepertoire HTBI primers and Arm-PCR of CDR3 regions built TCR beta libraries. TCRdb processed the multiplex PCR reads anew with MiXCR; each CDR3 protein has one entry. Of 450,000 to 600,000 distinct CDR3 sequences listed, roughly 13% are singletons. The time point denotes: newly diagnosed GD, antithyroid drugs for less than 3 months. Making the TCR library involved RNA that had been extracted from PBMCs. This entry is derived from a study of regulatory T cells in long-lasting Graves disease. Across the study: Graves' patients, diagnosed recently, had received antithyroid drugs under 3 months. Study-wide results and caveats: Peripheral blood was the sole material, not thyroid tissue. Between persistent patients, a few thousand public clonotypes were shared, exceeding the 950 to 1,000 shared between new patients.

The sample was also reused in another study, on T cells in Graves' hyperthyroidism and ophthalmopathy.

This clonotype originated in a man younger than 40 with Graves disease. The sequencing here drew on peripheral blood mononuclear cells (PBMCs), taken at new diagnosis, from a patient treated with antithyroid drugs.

The CDR3 coding sequence is TGTGCCAGCGGAGGCTACGAGCAGTACTTC. Translating gives CASGGYEQYF. This rearrangement joins TRBV27 to TRBJ2-7; TRBD2 is a possible D gene (5 bases). Trimming cost V 8 bases and J 3 bases, with 5 bases left between them. The CDR3 covers 10 residues. Looked up from germline, CDR1 is MNHEY and CDR2 is SMNVEV (reference sequence).